The 25 T cell receptor beta chains in this list originate from one sample, sequenced in a study of T cell changes during pregnancy in multiple sclerosis. Assay used: immunoSEQ multiplex PCR; TCRdb lists only in-frame clones, some missing. This table holds 30,000 to 40,000 clones, approximately 90% found once. The sequences come from CD4+ T cells from peripheral blood mononuclear cells, collected in the third trimester of pregnancy. The receptor set was obtained from a female donor with multiple sclerosis, enrolled in a pregnancy study.

V is TRBV2 and J is TRBJ2-7, with 9 bases aligning to TRBD1. Germline assignment: CDR1 SNHLY and CDR2 FYNNEI. There are 15 residues in the CDR3. Unmatched junction bases numbered 8, after V lost 6 bases and J lost 2 bases. The CDR3 loop reads CASRDPGQGPYEQYF. CDR3 nucleotide sequence: TGTGCCAGCAGGGACCCGGGACAGGGACCCTACGAGCAGTACTTC.

This clone has a single count. This chain uses TRBV5-1 with TRBJ2-1; 8 bases line up with TRBD1. This CDR3 has 15 residues. V lost 0 bases and J lost 2; bases outside the gene matches: 1. Germline V gives CDR1 SGHRS, CDR2 YFSETQ. CDR3 protein: CASSLGTGTYNEQFF. The CDR3 DNA is TGCGCCAGCAGCTTGGGGACAGGGACCTACAATGAGCAGTTCTTC.

The chain links TRBV10-3 to TRBJ2-7; the match to TRBD2 covers 7 bases. Germline V gene data show CDR1 as ENHRY and CDR2 as SYGVKD. The CDR3 has 14 amino acids. After removal of 1 base from V and 7 bases from J, the junction contained 7 bases not matched to a gene. CDR3 loop: CAISELREIGEQYF. The CDR3, as DNA: TGTGCCATCAGTGAGTTGCGGGAGATCGGAGAGCAGTACTTC.

The V gene is TRBV28, the J gene TRBJ2-4; 7 bases are shared with TRBD1. The V gene end was trimmed by 6 bases and the J gene end by 4 bases; junction bases not matched to a gene: 9. The CDR3 spans 15 residues. Per the germline V gene, CDR1 is MDHEN and CDR2 is SYDVKM. The CDR3 DNA reads as TGTGCCAGCAGACCCGAGGGACAGCTTAAAAACATTCAGTACTTC. Protein sequence: CASRPEGQLKNIQYF.

This sequence joins TRBV5-4 and TRBJ1-2; weak D call: TRBD1 (6 bases). CDR1 and CDR2 (germline): SGHNT, YYREEE (reference sequence). V lost 0 bases, J lost 8 bases, and 23 bases lay in between. This CDR3 contains 17 residues. The CDR3 sequence is CASSLDTRTGREAGYTF. CDR3 DNA sequence: TGTGCCAGCAGCTTGGACACCCGAACAGGGCGAGAGGCGGGCTACACCTTC. Full variable domain (remainder filled in from reference TRBV5-4 and TRBJ1-2): ETGVTQSPTHLIKTRGQQVTLRCSSQSGHNTVSWYQQALGQGPQFIFQYYREEENGRGNFPPRFSGLQFPNYSSELNVNALELDDSALYLCASSLDTRTGREAGYTFGSGTRLTVV.

This chain connects TRBV6-5 to TRBJ2-7; no clear D. Trimming left V 0 bases short and J 0 bases short, with 9 bases between. The CDR3 loop spans 15 amino acids. Germline CDR1 MNHEY, CDR2 SVGAGI. CDR3 sequence (DNA): TGTGCCAGCAGTTACTCTTATGGCCACTCCTACGAGCAGTACTTC. Its translation is CASSYSYGHSYEQYF.

V gene TRBV29-1 combines with J gene TRBJ2-1; possibly TRBD2 for D (7 bases). CDR1 and CDR2 from the germline V gene are SQVTM and ANQGSEA. The CDR3 sequence is 14 residues long. V was trimmed by 6 bases and J by 4 bases, leaving 16 bases between them. The CDR3 protein is CSVMGGLVYNEQFF. The DNA of the CDR3 is TGCAGCGTAATGGGGGGGCTAGTTTACAATGAGCAGTTCTTC.

The V gene is TRBV6-1, the J gene TRBJ2-2; 7 bases match TRBD1. Trimming removed 3 bases from V and 0 bases from J; junction bases left unmatched: 1. The CDR3 contains 15 residues. Per germline, CDR1 MNHNS and CDR2 SASEGT. The CDR3 loop is CASSEGTANTGELFF. The CDR3 bases are TGTGCCAGCAGTGAGGGGACAGCGAACACCGGGGAGCTGTTTTTT.

The rearrangement joins TRBV28 to TRBJ2-3; 11 bases are a match to TRBD2. Germline lookup yields CDR1 MDHEN and CDR2 SYDVKM. V was pared by 5 bases and J by 2 bases, with 9 bases of the junction left unmatched. The CDR3 has 17 residues. The CDR3 loop is CASSVLAGGGATDTQYF. DNA for the CDR3: TGTGCCAGCAGTGTCCTAGCGGGAGGAGGGGCCACAGATACGCAGTATTTT.

This chain connects TRBV5-1 to TRBJ2-7; 12 bases agree with TRBD2. V lost 5 bases to trimming and J lost 4 bases; unmatched junction nucleotides: 4. The germline gives CDR1 SGHRS, CDR2 YFSETQ. This CDR3 region has 14 residues. The CDR3 sequence is CASRYTSGRYEQYF. CDR3 DNA: TGCGCCAGCAGATATACTAGCGGGAGGTACGAGCAGTACTTC.

The V call is TRBV9, the J call TRBJ1-5; D perhaps matches TRBD1 (6 bases). The CDR3 contains 13 residues. Trimming took off 5 bases at V and 3 bases at J, with 9 bases between the two ends. The germline V gene encodes CDR1 SGDLS and CDR2 YYNGEE. Written as DNA, the CDR3 is TGTGCCAGCAGTGACAGGCCCAATCAGCCCCAGCATTTT. Protein product: CASSDRPNQPQHF.

The chain couples TRBV30 to TRBJ1-5; 7 bases align to TRBD1. Per the germline V gene, CDR1 is GTSNPN and CDR2 is SVGIG (reference sequence). After removal of 5 bases from V and 5 bases from J, the junction contained 6 bases not matched to a gene. The CDR3 runs 13 residues. CDR3 loop: CAWAQGWDQPQHF. In nucleotides, the CDR3 is TGTGCCTGGGCACAGGGGTGGGATCAGCCCCAGCATTTT.

The rearrangement links TRBV5-1 to TRBJ2-5; 8 bases align to TRBD2. Germline V lookup: CDR1 SGHRS, CDR2 YFSETQ. V lost 3 bases to trimming and J lost 4 bases; unmatched junction nucleotides: 5. The CDR3 spans 14 residues. This chain's CDR3 is CASSSPGGGETQYF. The CDR3 nucleotides are TGCGCCAGCAGCTCCCCCGGGGGGGGAGAGACCCAGTACTTC.

V usage is TRBV5-4 and J usage is TRBJ1-2, with TRBD1 matching 7 bases. J gave up 5 bases and V 3 bases, and 4 bases lay outside the gene matches. The CDR3 consists of 13 residues. The germline V gene encodes CDR1 SGHNT and CDR2 YYREEE (reference sequence). The CDR3 protein is CASSSTGPYGYTF. In DNA, the CDR3 is TGTGCCAGCAGCTCGACAGGGCCTTATGGCTACACCTTC.

CDR3 amino acids: CASSTGGREQYF. The CDR3 bases are TGTGCCAGCTCAACAGGGGGCCGCGAGCAGTACTTC. The chain couples TRBV18 to TRBJ2-7; 9 bases are a match to TRBD1. Germline V lookup: CDR1 KGHSH, CDR2 LQKENI. V lost 5 bases to trimming and J lost 6 bases; unmatched junction nucleotides: 2. The CDR3 sequence is 12 residues long.

This chain links TRBV5-1 with TRBJ2-7, with a possible D match to TRBD2 (5 bases). Trimming cost V 4 bases and J 7 bases, with 15 bases left between them. The CDR3 has 13 amino acids. Germline V lookup: CDR1 SGHRS, CDR2 YFSETQ. This chain's CDR3 is CASSSSGVGEQYF. The CDR3 DNA sequence: TGCGCCAGCAGCAGCTCCGGGGTCGGGGAGCAGTACTTC.

The V gene is TRBV9, the J gene TRBJ2-3; TRBD2 aligns across 12 bases. Germline V gives CDR1 SGDLS, CDR2 YYNGEE. V lost 0 bases and J lost 2; bases outside the gene matches: 22. This CDR3 has 23 residues. The CDR3 coding sequence is TGTGCCAGCAGCGTAGTTTCCGATGCCCCCACTAGCGGGAGGAGGGGGCCCACAGATACGCAGTATTTT. Translation gives CASSVVSDAPTSGRRGPTDTQYF. The full variable domain, completed using reference TRBV9 and TRBJ2-3, is DSGVTQTPKHLITATGQRVTLRCSPRSGDLSVYWYQQSLDQGLQFLIQYYNGEERAKGNILERFSAQQFPDLHSELNLSSLELGDSALYFCASSVVSDAPTSGRRGPTDTQYFGPGTRLTVL.

The genes are TRBV2 and TRBJ2-2, with D possibly matching TRBD1 (6 bases). The length of the CDR3 is 15 residues. V was shortened by 3 bases and J by 6 bases, with 14 bases between the two germline ends. The germline CDR1 and CDR2 sequences are SNHLY and FYNNEI. The CDR3 DNA is TGTGCCAGCAGTGAGAGGGCCAGGGGTGCCGGGGAGCTGTTTTTT. It codes for CASSERARGAGELFF. The full variable domain, with the rest looked up from reference TRBV2 and TRBJ2-2, is EPEVTQTPSHQVTQMGQEVILRCVPISNHLYFYWYRQILGQKVEFLVSFYNNEISEKSEIFDDQFSVERPDGSNFTLKIRSTKLEDSAMYFCASSERARGAGELFFGEGSRLTVL.

The chain couples TRBV11-2 to TRBJ2-7, with a weak D call TRBD1 (6 bases). Trimming removed 1 base from V and 5 bases from J, with 18 bases in between. The CDR3 is made up of 16 amino acids. Germline V CDR1 and CDR2: SGHAT, FQNNGV. CDR3 sequence: CASSLVSRDTFNEQYF. In DNA form, the CDR3 reads TGTGCCAGCAGCTTAGTGAGCCGGGACACCTTCAACGAGCAGTACTTC.

The V gene is TRBV5-1, the J gene TRBJ2-1; 10 nucleotides agree with TRBD1. With V trimmed by 0 bases and J by 4 bases, 7 bases remained unmatched. The CDR3 contains 17 residues. CDR1 is SGHRS and CDR2 is YFSETQ in the germline V gene. The CDR3 loop is CASSLEGTGVRYNEQFF. CDR3 nucleotides: TGCGCCAGCAGCTTGGAAGGGACAGGGGTCAGATACAATGAGCAGTTCTTC.

The chain joins TRBV10-3 to TRBJ2-1; 10 bases fit TRBD2. J lost 0 bases, V lost 4 bases, and 9 bases had no gene match. This CDR3 comprises 18 residues. Germline V gives CDR1 ENHRY, CDR2 SYGVKD. CDR3 in amino acids: CAISGIAGGVSSYNEQFF. The CDR3 nucleotides are TGTGCCATCAGTGGAATAGCGGGAGGCGTGAGCTCCTACAATGAGCAGTTCTTC.

The chain carries TRBV19 and TRBJ2-1; 7 nucleotides line up with TRBD1. The J segment lost 6 bases and the V segment lost 5 bases, leaving 10 bases of the junction unmatched. The germline CDR1 and CDR2 sequences are LNHDA and SQIVND (reference sequence). The CDR3 extends over 15 amino acids. This CDR3 is CASSEGQSPFNEQFF. CDR3 bases: TGTGCCAGTAGTGAGGGACAGTCCCCTTTCAATGAGCAGTTCTTC.

The rearrangement uses TRBV10-2 and TRBJ2-3; D is possibly TRBD2 (6 bases). The CDR3 totals 14 residues. CDR1 is WSHSY and CDR2 is SAAADI in the germline V gene. Trimming pared 4 bases from V and 1 base from J, leaving 9 bases between. CDR3 sequence: CASSVERGTDTQYF. CDR3 DNA: TGCGCCAGCAGTGTGGAGCGGGGCACAGATACGCAGTATTTT.

This sequence joins TRBV7-3 and TRBJ1-2, with D uncertain. Trimming left V 2 bases short and J 6 bases short, with 10 bases between. CDR3 length: 13 residues. Germline loops: CDR1 SGHTA, CDR2 FQGTGA. CDR3 nucleotide sequence: TGTGCCAGCAGCTTAGGGCCCCTGGATGGCTACACCTTC. It encodes CASSLGPLDGYTF.

This chain joins TRBV5-1 and TRBJ2-3; 10 positions agree with TRBD2. V dropped 0 bases and J dropped 3; count of bases not matched to a gene: 4. There are 16 residues in the CDR3. The germline gives CDR1 SGHRS, CDR2 YFSETQ. CDR3 loop: CASSLAGLAETDTQYF. Written as DNA, the CDR3 is TGCGCCAGCAGCTTGGCCGGACTAGCGGAGACAGATACGCAGTATTTT.